The 15 T cell receptor beta chains in this list originate from one sample, sequenced in a study of identical twins. TCRdb processed the 5' RACE reads anew with MiXCR; each CDR3 protein has one entry. The profile shows roughly 1.6 million distinct CDR3 sequences, around a third of them singletons. The sample consisted of cord blood. Every receptor here comes from a newborn girl in good health.

The gene calls are TRBV21-1 and TRBJ2-1. TRBV21-1 is a pseudogene segment. The CDR3 extends over 14 amino acids. The CDR3 is CGSSKVSGSYEQFF. The CDR3 nucleotides are TGTGGCAGCAGCAAAGTAAGCGGCTCCTACGAGCAGTTCTTC.

Written as DNA, the CDR3 is TGTGCCAGCTCACCCTCCGGGCGCTCTGGGGCCAACGTCCTGACTTTC. This gives the protein CASSPSGRSGANVLTF. The chain recombines TRBV18 with TRBJ2-6; D ambiguous. V was pared by 3 bases and J by 0 bases, with 9 bases between. Germline CDR1 reads KGHSH; CDR2 reads LQKENI. The CDR3 sequence is 16 residues long.

This rearrangement joins TRBV3-1 to TRBJ1-2; no clear D. Germline V gene data show CDR1 as LGHDT and CDR2 as YNNKEL (reference sequence). With 0 bases removed from V and 7 bases from J, the gap between germline ends came to 6 bases. There are 12 residues in the CDR3. The CDR3 coding sequence is TGTGCCAGCAGCCAAGAACCTTCTGGCTACACCTTC. Translation: CASSQEPSGYTF.

V and J are TRBV9 and TRBJ2-5; 9 nucleotides line up with TRBD2. This CDR3 is 16 amino acids long. The J segment lost 11 bases and the V segment lost 0 bases, leaving 14 bases of the junction unmatched. Germline V gene sequence: CDR1 SGDLS, CDR2 YYNGEE. The CDR3 loop reads CASSVVAGVVIGEQYF. As DNA, the CDR3 is TGTGCCAGCAGCGTAGTAGCGGGAGTGGTTATTGGTGAGCAGTACTTC. Full variable domain (outside the CDR3, taken from reference TRBV9 and TRBJ2-5): DSGVTQTPKHLITATGQRVTLRCSPRSGDLSVYWYQQSLDQGLQFLIQYYNGEERAKGNILERFSAQQFPDLHSELNLSSLELGDSALYFCASSVVAGVVIGEQYFGPGTRLLVL.

The gene calls are TRBV7-9 and TRBJ2-1; 8 nucleotides line up with TRBD1. There are 17 residues in the CDR3. Germline CDR1 is SEHNR and CDR2 is FQNEAQ (reference sequence). V shed 5 bases and J 10 bases; nucleotides not matched to a gene: 19. CDR3: CASSLKLIGGQAYEQFF. The CDR3 coding sequence is TGTGCCAGCAGCCTAAAGCTTATCGGGGGACAGGCATACGAGCAGTTCTTC. The full variable domain, with the rest looked up from reference TRBV7-9 and TRBJ2-1, is DTGVSQNPRHKITKRGQNVTFRCDPISEHNRLYWYRQTLGQGPEFLTYFQNEAQLEKSRLLSDRFSAERPKGSFSTLEIQRTEQGDSAMYLCASSLKLIGGQAYEQFFGPGTRLTVL.

This clonotype appeared once. The chain carries TRBV29-1 and TRBJ1-1; a weak D match, TRBD1 (6 bases). This CDR3 contains 14 residues. The germline V gene has CDR1 SQVTM and CDR2 ANQGSEA. Trimming shortened V by 4 bases and J by 3 bases, and 15 bases separated the two germline ends. The CDR3 loop is CSVGQQGGYTEAFF. CDR3 bases: TGCAGCGTTGGGCAACAGGGAGGTTACACTGAAGCTTTCTTT. Full variable domain (rest looked up from reference TRBV29-1 and TRBJ1-1): SAVISQKPSRDICQRGTSLTIQCQVDSQVTMMFWYRQQPGQSLTLIATANQGSEATYESGFVIDKFPISRPNLTFSTLTVSNMSPEDSSIYLCSVGQQGGYTEAFFGQGTRLTVV.

This clonotype occurred many times. The chain employs TRBV6-5 and TRBJ2-3; unclear D gene. V was clipped by 6 bases and J by 2 bases, with 6 bases between them. The CDR3 extends over 12 amino acids. Germline values: CDR1 MNHEY, CDR2 SVGAGI. DNA of the CDR3: TGTGCCAGCAGACCGAACACAGATACGCAGTATTTT. It codes for CASRPNTDTQYF.

The V and J genes are TRBV7-2 and TRBJ2-6; tentatively, D is TRBD1 (6 bases). V gave up 3 bases and J gave up 1 base, with 10 bases separating them. The germline gives CDR1 SGHTA, CDR2 FQGNSA. CDR3 length equals 16 residues. In DNA, the CDR3 is TGTGCCAGCAGCTTCGGCAGGGGTTCTGGGGCCAACGTCCTGACTTTC. Translated: CASSFGRGSGANVLTF.

This clonotype occurred a few times. The gene calls are TRBV20-1 and TRBJ2-3, with unresolved D. Germline CDR1 and CDR2: DFQATT and SNEGSKA (reference sequence). This CDR3 has 14 amino acids. Between the trimmed V and J ends, which lost 1 base and 0 bases, there was a span of 8 bases. The CDR3 loop is CSARAWGSTDTQYF. DNA of the CDR3: TGCAGTGCTAGAGCATGGGGTAGCACAGATACGCAGTATTTT.

This chain joins TRBV7-2 and TRBJ1-5; 8 nucleotides match TRBD1. The CDR3 is made up of 13 amino acids. The J segment lost 7 bases and the V segment lost 5 bases, leaving 4 bases of the junction unmatched. CDR1 SGHTA and CDR2 FQGNSA come from the germline V gene. The CDR3 region has the DNA TGTGCCAGCAGCCAGGGACAGGAGCAGCCCCAGCATTTT. It specifies CASSQGQEQPQHF.

In its sample, this clonotype was seen once. A much larger clone is a single base away; this may be a read error. V usage is TRBV14 and J usage is TRBJ2-7, with a tentative D call TRBD2 (6 bases). This CDR3 spans 15 amino acids. Germline loops: CDR1 SGHDN, CDR2 FVKESK. The V end lost 4 bases, the J end lost 0 bases, and 13 bases lay between the germline ends. The chain's CDR3 is CASSRGTLSSYEQYF. The CDR3 nucleotides are TGTGCCAGCAGCCGCGGGACCCTATCCTCCTACGAGCAGTACTTC. Full variable domain (missing parts from reference TRBV14 and TRBJ2-7): EAGVTQFPSHSVIEKGQTVTLRCDPISGHDNLYWYRRVMGKEIKFLLHFVKESKQDESGMPNNRFLAERTGGTYSTLKVQPAELEDSGVYFCASSRGTLSSYEQYFGPGTRLTVT.

This clonotype has only a few counts. The chain joins TRBV11-2 to TRBJ2-5, with 7 nucleotides matching TRBD1. CDR3 length equals 18 residues. V dropped 1 base and J dropped 2; count of bases not matched to a gene: 13. The germline CDR1 and CDR2 sequences are SGHAT and FQNNGV. CDR3 DNA: TGTGCCAGCAGCTTAGTAGGGGGCAGGGGTTGGGAGCAAGAGACCCAGTACTTC. This codes for CASSLVGGRGWEQETQYF. The full variable domain, its missing parts supplied by reference TRBV11-2 and TRBJ2-5, is EAGVAQSPRYKIIEKRQSVAFWCNPISGHATLYWYQQILGQGPKLLIQFQNNGVVDDSQLPKDRFSAERLKGVDSTLKIQPAKLEDSAVYLCASSLVGGRGWEQETQYFGPGTRLLVL.

This clonotype was counted many times. This rearrangement joins TRBV5-1 to TRBJ1-5; D is unresolved. Germline CDR1 and CDR2: SGHRS and YFSETQ. V was shortened by 0 bases and J by 2 bases, with 9 bases between the two germline ends. This CDR3 has 15 residues. The CDR3 loop is CASSLGGNGNQPQHF. The CDR3 DNA sequence: TGCGCCAGCAGCTTGGGAGGTAACGGCAATCAGCCCCAGCATTTT.

V gene TRBV2 combines with J gene TRBJ2-1, with D tentatively TRBD2 (5 bases). From germline, CDR1 is SNHLY and CDR2 FYNNEI. The CDR3 loop spans 13 amino acids. Deletions cut 5 bases from V and 7 bases from J, with 12 bases between. The CDR3 loop reads CASSRARENEQFF. The CDR3 DNA reads TGTGCCAGCAGTCGAGCAAGGGAGAATGAGCAGTTCTTC.

This clonotype was recorded a few times. The CDR3 protein is CASSYSPTSGRAPTRQYF. Here the CDR3 DNA reads TGTGCCAGCAGTTACTCGCCTACTAGCGGGAGGGCTCCTACGAGGCAGTACTTC. The chain links TRBV6-5 to TRBJ2-7; TRBD2 matches at 13 bases. The J segment lost 9 bases and the V segment lost 0 bases, leaving 14 bases of the junction unmatched. The CDR3 loop spans 18 amino acids. Germline V gives CDR1 MNHEY, CDR2 SVGAGI.